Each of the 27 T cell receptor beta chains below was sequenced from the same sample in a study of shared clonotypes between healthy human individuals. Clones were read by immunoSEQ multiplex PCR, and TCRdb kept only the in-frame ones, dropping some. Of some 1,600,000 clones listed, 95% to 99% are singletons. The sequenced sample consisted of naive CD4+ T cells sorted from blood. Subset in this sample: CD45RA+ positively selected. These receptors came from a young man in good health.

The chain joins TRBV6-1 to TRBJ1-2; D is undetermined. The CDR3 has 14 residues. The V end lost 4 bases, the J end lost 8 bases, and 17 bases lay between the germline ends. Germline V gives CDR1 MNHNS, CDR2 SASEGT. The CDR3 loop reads CASSAKTRPHGYTF. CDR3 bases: TGTGCCAGCAGTGCTAAGACAAGACCCCACGGCTACACCTTC.

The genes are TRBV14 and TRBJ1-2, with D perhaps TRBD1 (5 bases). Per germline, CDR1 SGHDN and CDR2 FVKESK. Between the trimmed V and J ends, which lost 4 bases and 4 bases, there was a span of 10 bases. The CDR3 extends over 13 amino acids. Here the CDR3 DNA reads TGTGCCAGCAGCCTCGACAGTGGCTATGGCTACACCTTC. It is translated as CASSLDSGYGYTF.

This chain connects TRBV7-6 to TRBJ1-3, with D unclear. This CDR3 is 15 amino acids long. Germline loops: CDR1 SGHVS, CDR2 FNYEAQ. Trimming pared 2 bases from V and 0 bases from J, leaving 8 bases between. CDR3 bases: TGTGCCAGCAGCTTATCGACTGACTCTGGAAACACCATATATTTT. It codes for CASSLSTDSGNTIYF.

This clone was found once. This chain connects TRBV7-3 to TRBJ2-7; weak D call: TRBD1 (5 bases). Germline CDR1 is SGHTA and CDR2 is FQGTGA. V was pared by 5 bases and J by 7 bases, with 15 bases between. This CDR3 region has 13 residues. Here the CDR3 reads CASSQNWGLEQYF. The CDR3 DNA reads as TGTGCCAGCAGCCAAAACTGGGGCTTGGAGCAGTACTTC.

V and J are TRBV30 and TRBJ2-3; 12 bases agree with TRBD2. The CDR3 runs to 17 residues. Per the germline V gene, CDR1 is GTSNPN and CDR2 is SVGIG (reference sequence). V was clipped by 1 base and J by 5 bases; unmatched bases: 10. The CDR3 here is CAWSEGQPGLAGDTQYF. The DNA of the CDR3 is TGTGCCTGGAGTGAGGGACAGCCGGGACTAGCGGGAGATACGCAGTATTTT.

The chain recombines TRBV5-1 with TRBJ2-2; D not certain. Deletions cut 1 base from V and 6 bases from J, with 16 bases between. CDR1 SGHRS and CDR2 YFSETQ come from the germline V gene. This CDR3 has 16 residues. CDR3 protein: CASSLSPTGNPGELFF. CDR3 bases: TGCGCCAGCAGCTTGAGTCCTACGGGTAACCCCGGGGAGCTGTTTTTT.

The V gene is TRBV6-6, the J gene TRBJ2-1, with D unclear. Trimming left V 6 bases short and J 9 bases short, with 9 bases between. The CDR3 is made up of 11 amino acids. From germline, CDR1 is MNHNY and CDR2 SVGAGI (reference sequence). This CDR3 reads CASSNTAEQFF. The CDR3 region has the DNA TGTGCCAGCAGCAATACAGCTGAGCAGTTCTTC.

CDR3 sequence reads: CASSATRGITDTQYF. CDR3 nucleotides: TGTGCCAGCAGCGCCACTAGGGGGATCACAGATACGCAGTATTTT. This rearrangement joins TRBV9 to TRBJ2-3; D perhaps matches TRBD1 (6 bases). Germline-derived CDR1 and CDR2 are SGDLS and YYNGEE. The CDR3 consists of 15 residues. V lost 3 bases and J 2 bases, leaving 13 bases between the germline ends.

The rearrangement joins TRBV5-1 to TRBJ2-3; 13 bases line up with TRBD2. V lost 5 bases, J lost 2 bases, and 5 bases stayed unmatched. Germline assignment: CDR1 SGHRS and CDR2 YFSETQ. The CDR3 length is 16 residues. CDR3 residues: CASRKLAGGNTDTQYF. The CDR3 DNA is TGCGCCAGCAGGAAACTAGCGGGAGGGAACACAGATACGCAGTATTTT.

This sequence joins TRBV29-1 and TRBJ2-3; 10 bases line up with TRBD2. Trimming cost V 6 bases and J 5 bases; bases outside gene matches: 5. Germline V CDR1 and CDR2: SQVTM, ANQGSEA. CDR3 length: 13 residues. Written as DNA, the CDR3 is TGCAGCGTATTAGCGGGAGGAAGAGATACGCAGTATTTT. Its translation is CSVLAGGRDTQYF.

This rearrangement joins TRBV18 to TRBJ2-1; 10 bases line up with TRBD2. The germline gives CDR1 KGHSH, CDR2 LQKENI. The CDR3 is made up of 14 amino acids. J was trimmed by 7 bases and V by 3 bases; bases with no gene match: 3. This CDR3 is CASSPGLAPNEQFF. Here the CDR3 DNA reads TGTGCCAGCTCACCGGGACTAGCGCCTAATGAGCAGTTCTTC.

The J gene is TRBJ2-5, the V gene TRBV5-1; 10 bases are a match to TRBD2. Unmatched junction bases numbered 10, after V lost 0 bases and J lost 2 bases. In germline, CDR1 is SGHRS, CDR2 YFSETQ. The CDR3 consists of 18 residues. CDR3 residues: CASSLAVLSGRAQETQYF. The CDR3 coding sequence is TGCGCCAGCAGCTTGGCCGTTTTAAGCGGGAGGGCACAAGAGACCCAGTACTTC.

This CDR3 is CASSLGGRKTQYF. CDR3 in DNA: TGTGCCAGCAGTTTGGGGGGGAGAAAGACCCAGTACTTC. The chain employs TRBV28 and TRBJ2-5; 7 bases fit TRBD2. Per the germline V gene, CDR1 is MDHEN and CDR2 is SYDVKM. The junction had 4 bases not matched to a gene; V was cut back by 3 bases and J by 6 bases. This CDR3 has 13 residues.

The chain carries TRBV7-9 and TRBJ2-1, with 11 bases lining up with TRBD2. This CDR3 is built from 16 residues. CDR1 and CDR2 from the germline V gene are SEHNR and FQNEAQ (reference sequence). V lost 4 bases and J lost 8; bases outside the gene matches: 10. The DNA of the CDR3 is TGTGCCAGCAGCTCAGAGCTAGCGGGAGGTTTGCATGAGCAGTTCTTC. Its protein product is CASSSELAGGLHEQFF. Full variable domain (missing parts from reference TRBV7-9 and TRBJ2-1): DTGVSQNPRHKITKRGQNVTFRCDPISEHNRLYWYRQTLGQGPEFLTYFQNEAQLEKSRLLSDRFSAERPKGSFSTLEIQRTEQGDSAMYLCASSSELAGGLHEQFFGPGTRLTVL.

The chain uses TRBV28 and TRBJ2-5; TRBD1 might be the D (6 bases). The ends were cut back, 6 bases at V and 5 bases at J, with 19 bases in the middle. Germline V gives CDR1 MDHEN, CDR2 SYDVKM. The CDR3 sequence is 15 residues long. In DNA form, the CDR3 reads TGTGCCAGCAGAACCGGGACACGGAAACCCGAGACCCAGTACTTC. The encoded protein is CASRTGTRKPETQYF. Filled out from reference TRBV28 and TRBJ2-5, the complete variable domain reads DVKVTQSSRYLVKRTGEKVFLECVQDMDHENMFWYRQDPGLGLRLIYFSYDVKMKEKGDIPEGYSVSREKKERFSLILESASTNQTSMYLCASRTGTRKPETQYFGPGTRLLVL.

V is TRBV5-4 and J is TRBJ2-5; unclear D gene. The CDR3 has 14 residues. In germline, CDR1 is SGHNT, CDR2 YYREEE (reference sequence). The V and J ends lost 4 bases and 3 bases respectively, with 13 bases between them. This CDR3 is CASSGYRVEETQYF. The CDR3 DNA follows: TGTGCCAGCAGCGGTTACCGGGTAGAAGAGACCCAGTACTTC.

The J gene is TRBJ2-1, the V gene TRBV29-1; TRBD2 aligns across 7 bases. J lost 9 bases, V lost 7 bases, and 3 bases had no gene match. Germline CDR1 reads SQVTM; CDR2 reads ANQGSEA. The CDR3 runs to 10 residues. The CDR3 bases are TGCAGCGATCAGCGGGGTGAGCAGTTCTTC. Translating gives CSDQRGEQFF.

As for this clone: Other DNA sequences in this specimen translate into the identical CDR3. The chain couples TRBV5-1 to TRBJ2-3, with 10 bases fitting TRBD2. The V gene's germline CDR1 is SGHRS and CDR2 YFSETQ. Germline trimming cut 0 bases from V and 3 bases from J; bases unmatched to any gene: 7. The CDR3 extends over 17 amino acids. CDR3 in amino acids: CASSLVASGRSTDTQYF. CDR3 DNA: TGCGCCAGCAGCTTGGTGGCTAGCGGGAGAAGTACAGATACGCAGTATTTT.

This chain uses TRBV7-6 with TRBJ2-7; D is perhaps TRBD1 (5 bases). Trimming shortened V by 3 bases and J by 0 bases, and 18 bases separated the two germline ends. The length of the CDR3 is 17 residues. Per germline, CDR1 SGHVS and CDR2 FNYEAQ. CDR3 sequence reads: CASSFHKTVPTSYEQYF. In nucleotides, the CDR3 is TGTGCCAGCAGCTTTCACAAGACAGTACCGACCTCCTACGAGCAGTACTTC.

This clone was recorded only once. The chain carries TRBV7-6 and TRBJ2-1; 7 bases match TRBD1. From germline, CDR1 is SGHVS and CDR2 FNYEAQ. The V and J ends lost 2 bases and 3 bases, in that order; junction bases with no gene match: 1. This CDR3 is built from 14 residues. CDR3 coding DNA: TGTGCCAGCAGCTTACAGGGGGACTACAATGAGCAGTTCTTC. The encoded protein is CASSLQGDYNEQFF.

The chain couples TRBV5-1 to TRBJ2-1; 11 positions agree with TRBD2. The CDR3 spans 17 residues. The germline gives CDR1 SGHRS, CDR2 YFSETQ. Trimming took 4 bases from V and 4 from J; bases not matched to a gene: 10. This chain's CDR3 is CASSQEILAGVYNEQFF. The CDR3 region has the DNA TGCGCCAGCAGCCAGGAGATACTAGCGGGAGTTTACAATGAGCAGTTCTTC.

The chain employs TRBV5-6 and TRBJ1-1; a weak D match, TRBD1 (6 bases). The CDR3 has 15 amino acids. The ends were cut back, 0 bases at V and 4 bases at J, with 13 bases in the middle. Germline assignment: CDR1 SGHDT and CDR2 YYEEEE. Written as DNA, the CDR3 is TGTGCCAGCAGCTTGGTTGGGGGGCGGGTCACTGAAGCTTTCTTT. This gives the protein CASSLVGGRVTEAFF.

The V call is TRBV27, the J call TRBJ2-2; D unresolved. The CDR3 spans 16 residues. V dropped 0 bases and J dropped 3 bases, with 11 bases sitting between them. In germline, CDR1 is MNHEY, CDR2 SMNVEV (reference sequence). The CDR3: CASSLSPPGYTGELFF. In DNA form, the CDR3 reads TGTGCCAGCAGTTTATCGCCTCCGGGCTACACCGGGGAGCTGTTTTTT.

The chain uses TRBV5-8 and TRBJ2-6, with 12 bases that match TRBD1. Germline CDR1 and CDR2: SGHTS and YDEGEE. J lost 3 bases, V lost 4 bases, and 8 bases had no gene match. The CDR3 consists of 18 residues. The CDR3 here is CASSRWGQGASGANVLTF. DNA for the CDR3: TGTGCCAGCAGCCGTTGGGGACAGGGGGCGAGTGGGGCCAACGTCCTGACTTTC. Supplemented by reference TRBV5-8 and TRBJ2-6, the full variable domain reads EAGVTQSPTHLIKTRGQQATLRCSPISGHTSVYWYQQALGLGLQFLLWYDEGEERNRGNFPPRFSGRQFPNYSSELNVNALELEDSALYLCASSRWGQGASGANVLTFGAGSRLTVL.

CDR3 region: CASSPPWDSQTQYF. The CDR3 DNA is TGTGCCAGCAGTCCCCCGTGGGACAGCCAGACCCAGTACTTC. The chain has TRBV6-5 and TRBJ2-5, with 7 bases aligning to TRBD1. V lost 5 bases and J lost 6; bases outside the gene matches: 9. Per the germline V gene, CDR1 is MNHEY and CDR2 is SVGAGI. This CDR3 has 14 amino acids.

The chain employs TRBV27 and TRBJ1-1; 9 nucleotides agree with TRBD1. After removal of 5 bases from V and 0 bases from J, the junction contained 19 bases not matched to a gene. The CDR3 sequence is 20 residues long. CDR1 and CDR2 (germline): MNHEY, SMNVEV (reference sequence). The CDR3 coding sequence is TGTGCCAGCAGTCTACATGGTGTACCGGGACAGGGAGGTTTGAACACTGAAGCTTTCTTT. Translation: CASSLHGVPGQGGLNTEAFF.

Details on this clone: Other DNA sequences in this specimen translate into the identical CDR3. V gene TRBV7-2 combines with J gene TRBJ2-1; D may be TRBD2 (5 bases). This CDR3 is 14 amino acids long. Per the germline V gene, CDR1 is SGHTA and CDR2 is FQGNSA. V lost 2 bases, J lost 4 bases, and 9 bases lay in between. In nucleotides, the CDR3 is TGTGCCAGCAGCTTAAGCGGCACTTACAATGAGCAGTTCTTC. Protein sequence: CASSLSGTYNEQFF.